A selection of T cell receptor beta chains follows, all from one sample in a study of cytomegalovirus exposure and HLA in healthy donors. Profiling relied on immunoSEQ multiplex PCR, and the TCRdb table lists in-frame clones only, not all of them. The sample holds 150,000 to 180,000 clones, roughly 79% seen once. Material for sequencing was PBMCs. These receptors were collected from a man between 18 and 29 years old in good health and CMV-seronegative. The CDR3 runs from the conserved cysteine through the conserved F or W. The D gene is left open where the match is weak. A row's size may be missing; if present it is once, few, many or a size class.

d_gene: -
j_gene: TRBJ2-3
abundance: few
v_gene: TRBV9
CDR3nt: TGTGCCAGCAGCGTAGGAGTACTGGGGGGGGCTGATACGCAGTATTTT
CDR3aa: CASSVGVLGGADTQYF

d_gene: TRBD1
j_gene: TRBJ1-1
abundance: -
v_gene: TRBV6-1
CDR3nt: TGTGCCGCTCAGACAGGGGTACGCACTGAAGCTTTCTTT
CDR3aa: CAAQTGVRTEAFF

d_gene: -
j_gene: TRBJ1-1
abundance: -
v_gene: TRBV19
CDR3nt: TGTGCCAGTAGTATAGTAGGGCGGGACCTTTACACTGAAGCTTTCTTT
CDR3aa: CASSIVGRDLYTEAFF

d_gene: TRBD1
j_gene: TRBJ1-2
abundance: -
v_gene: TRBV5-1
CDR3nt: TGCGCCAGCAGCCAAGGGACAGGGGGCGGCTATGGCTACACCTTC
CDR3aa: CASSQGTGGGYGYTF

d_gene: -
j_gene: TRBJ2-1
abundance: few
v_gene: TRBV7-9
CDR3nt: TGTGCCAGCAGCCCCCCGGTCCAGGGTCGGAATGAGCAGTTCTTC
CDR3aa: CASSPPVQGRNEQFF

d_gene: -
j_gene: TRBJ1-1
abundance: -
v_gene: TRBV5-1
CDR3nt: TGCGCCAGCAGCCCGTTGGGGGGGGGTTTGAACACTGAAGCTTTCTTT
CDR3aa: CASSPLGGGLNTEAFF

d_gene: TRBD2
j_gene: TRBJ2-2
abundance: -
v_gene: TRBV7-9
CDR3nt: TGTGCCAGCAGCTCCAGCAGCGGGGGGACCGGGGAGCTGTTTTTT
CDR3aa: CASSSSSGGTGELFF

d_gene: TRBD1
j_gene: TRBJ2-1
abundance: once
v_gene: TRBV11-1
CDR3nt: TGTGCCAGCAGCTCCCCGGACAGGGGTGGCAATGAGCAGTTCTTC
CDR3aa: CASSSPDRGGNEQFF

d_gene: TRBD1
j_gene: TRBJ1-3
abundance: -
v_gene: TRBV4-3
CDR3nt: TGCGCCAGCAGCCAATCGGGACAGGCTGGAAACACCATATATTTT
CDR3aa: CASSQSGQAGNTIYF

d_gene: TRBD1
j_gene: TRBJ1-6
abundance: -
v_gene: TRBV5-6
CDR3nt: TGTGCCAGCAGCTGGACAGGGGTTTCACCCCTCCACTTT
CDR3aa: CASSWTGVSPLHF

d_gene: TRBD2
j_gene: TRBJ2-5
abundance: -
v_gene: TRBV5-4
CDR3nt: TGTGCCAGCAGCCCTACTAGCGGGGGGGAAGAGACCCAGTACTTC
CDR3aa: CASSPTSGGEETQYF

d_gene: -
j_gene: TRBJ2-7
abundance: -
v_gene: TRBV4-1
CDR3nt: TGCGCCAGCAGCCTCCTCGGGACTGCGAATACCTACGAGCAGTACTTC
CDR3aa: CASSLLGTANTYEQYF

d_gene: TRBD1
j_gene: TRBJ2-1
abundance: many
v_gene: TRBV10-3
CDR3nt: TGTGCCATCAGGGTGGACAGGGGTGGCCACAATGAGCAGTTCTTC
CDR3aa: CAIRVDRGGHNEQFF

d_gene: TRBD1
j_gene: TRBJ1-6
abundance: -
v_gene: TRBV5-1
CDR3nt: TGCGCCAGCAGAGGAGGACAGGCGCACAATTCACCCCTCCACTTT
CDR3aa: CASRGGQAHNSPLHF

d_gene: -
j_gene: TRBJ2-3
abundance: few
v_gene: TRBV7-9
CDR3nt: TGTGCCAGCAGCCCCGATGGGGGGAAGACGCAGTATTTT
CDR3aa: CASSPDGGKTQYF

d_gene: TRBD1
j_gene: TRBJ2-3
abundance: -
v_gene: TRBV9
CDR3nt: TGTGCCACTGCGACAGGGTTGGCAGATACGCAGTATTTT
CDR3aa: CATATGLADTQYF